Listed below are T cell receptor beta chains from one sample, sequenced in a study. TCRdb passed the multiplex PCR reads through MiXCR, listing each CDR3 protein once. Seen here are more than 350 distinct CDR3 sequences, more than 2.5% observed once, and the top ten hold 80% to 90%. Sequenced: tumor-infiltrating naive CD4+ T cells sorted from the breast tumor. The receptors were sampled from a female donor with breast cancer. CDR3s include the opening cysteine and the closing phenylalanine or tryptophan. Each record gives: CDR3 length, V gene, J gene, CDR3 protein.

length: 11
V: TRBV12-3/TRBV12-4
J: TRBJ1-2
CDR3: CASSFTYGYTF

length: 12
V: TRBV12-3/TRBV12-4
J: TRBJ1-2
CDR3: CASSFDRAGYTF

length: 11
V: TRBV12-3/TRBV12-4
J: TRBJ1-2
CDR3: CASSFDRAYTF

length: 13
V: TRBV12-3/TRBV12-4
J: TRBJ1-2
CDR3: CASRSQGLYGYTF

length: 15
V: TRBV12-3/TRBV12-4
J: TRBJ1-2
CDR3: CASSLADGPNYGYTF

length: 13
V: TRBV12-3/TRBV12-4
J: TRBJ1-2
CDR3: CASSPSAGLGYTF

length: 13
V: TRBV12-3/TRBV12-4
J: TRBJ1-2
CDR3: CASSLYRANGYTF

length: 13
V: TRBV12-3/TRBV12-4
J: TRBJ1-2
CDR3: CASSGETLYGYTF

length: 15
V: TRBV12-3/TRBV12-4
J: TRBJ1-2
CDR3: CASSSDAAPNYGYTF

length: 15
V: TRBV12-3/TRBV12-4
J: TRBJ1-2
CDR3: CASSLSGLPYYGYTF

length: 16
V: TRBV12-3/TRBV12-4
J: TRBJ1-2
CDR3: CASSFGRRPSNYGYTF

length: 14
V: TRBV12-3/TRBV12-4
J: TRBJ1-2
CDR3: CASRIRRDSYGYTF

length: 11
V: TRBV12-3/TRBV12-4
J: TRBJ1-2
CDR3: CASSTGGGYTF

length: 12
V: TRBV12-3/TRBV12-4
J: TRBJ1-2
CDR3: CASKSQGYGYTF

length: 12
V: TRBV12-3/TRBV12-4
J: TRBJ1-2
CDR3: CASSLPGRGYTF

length: 12
V: TRBV12-3/TRBV12-4
J: TRBJ1-2
CDR3: CASSQTEDGYTF

length: 14
V: TRBV12-3/TRBV12-4
J: TRBJ1-2
CDR3: CASSLRGQGYGYTF

length: 13
V: TRBV12-3/TRBV12-4
J: TRBJ1-2
CDR3: CASSFQGNYGYTF

length: 13
V: TRBV12-3/TRBV12-4
J: TRBJ1-2
CDR3: CASSLVGARGYTF

length: 13
V: TRBV12-3/TRBV12-4
J: TRBJ1-2
CDR3: CASSRQGGYGYTF

length: 13
V: TRBV12-3/TRBV12-4
J: TRBJ1-2
CDR3: CASSQDRERGYTF

length: 13
V: TRBV12-3/TRBV12-4
J: TRBJ1-2
CDR3: CASSIGPNYGYTF

length: 17
V: TRBV12-3/TRBV12-4
J: TRBJ1-2
CDR3: CASSSRDGQGSDYGYTF

length: 14
V: TRBV12-3/TRBV12-4
J: TRBJ1-2
CDR3: CASSLQGQNYGYTF

length: 14
V: TRBV12-3/TRBV12-4
J: TRBJ1-2
CDR3: CASSFERGNYGYTF

length: 12
V: TRBV12-3/TRBV12-4
J: TRBJ1-2
CDR3: CASSTRVDGYTF

length: 12
V: TRBV12-3/TRBV12-4
J: TRBJ1-2
CDR3: CASGDSPYGYTF

length: 16
V: TRBV12-3/TRBV12-4
J: TRBJ1-2
CDR3: CASRTDFGENNYGYTF

length: 14
V: TRBV12-3/TRBV12-4
J: TRBJ1-2
CDR3: CASTPGLSNYGYTF

length: 15
V: TRBV12-3/TRBV12-4
J: TRBJ1-2
CDR3: CASSGTGEIDYGYTF

length: 13
V: TRBV12-3/TRBV12-4
J: TRBJ1-2
CDR3: CASSLDGDYGYTF

length: 13
V: TRBV12-3/TRBV12-4
J: TRBJ1-2
CDR3: CASSSGGIYGYTF

length: 13
V: TRBV12-3/TRBV12-4
J: TRBJ1-2
CDR3: CASSLVQGYGYTF

length: 13
V: TRBV12-3/TRBV12-4
J: TRBJ1-2
CDR3: CASSFNAMDGYTF

length: 13
V: TRBV12-3/TRBV12-4
J: TRBJ1-2
CDR3: CASIATGFNGYTF

length: 15
V: TRBV12-3/TRBV12-4
J: TRBJ1-2
CDR3: CASSQRTVNNYGYTF

length: 15
V: TRBV12-3/TRBV12-4
J: TRBJ1-2
CDR3: CASSLISGNNYGYTF

length: 14
V: TRBV12-3/TRBV12-4
J: TRBJ1-2
CDR3: CASSLDPSNYGYTF